The sequence of this T cell receptor beta chain was determined in a study of human T cells and chemical hapten exposure. This clonotype was found many times. The antigen remains undetermined. One entry per CDR3 protein, called by TCRdb with MiXCR from the RACE reads. The profile shows some 94,000 distinct CDR3 sequences, over 10% of them singletons. The CDR3 spans 13 residues. Germline V gene sequence: CDR1 GTSNPN, CDR2 SVGIG (reference sequence). V was shortened by 6 bases and J by 7 bases, with 15 bases between the two germline ends. General study points: No shift was seen in TCRs above 1 in 1000 frequency with DPC sensitization. Because all patients had alopecia, their immune responses might differ from healthy ones. Compared with pre-sensitization or healthy control sets, expanded TCRs clustered more. PT1 expanded TCR counts and patch test score correlated positively.

Time point denoted: patch test 1, 2 weeks after DPC sensitization. Noted treatment: therapeutic diphenylcyclopropenone sensitization with weekly scalp DPC. The chain links TRBV30 to TRBJ1-4; TRBD1 might be the D (5 bases). Sample: whole blood, taken in connection with sensitization to the hapten diphenylcyclopropenone (DPC). This TCR was recovered from a woman between 40 and 55 years old with alopecia areata. Some clones in this sample may be carry-over from other donors' samples. CDR3 loop: CACKEPGGEKLFF. For the CDR3, the DNA is TGTGCCTGTAAGGAACCGGGGGGTGAAAAACTGTTTTTT.